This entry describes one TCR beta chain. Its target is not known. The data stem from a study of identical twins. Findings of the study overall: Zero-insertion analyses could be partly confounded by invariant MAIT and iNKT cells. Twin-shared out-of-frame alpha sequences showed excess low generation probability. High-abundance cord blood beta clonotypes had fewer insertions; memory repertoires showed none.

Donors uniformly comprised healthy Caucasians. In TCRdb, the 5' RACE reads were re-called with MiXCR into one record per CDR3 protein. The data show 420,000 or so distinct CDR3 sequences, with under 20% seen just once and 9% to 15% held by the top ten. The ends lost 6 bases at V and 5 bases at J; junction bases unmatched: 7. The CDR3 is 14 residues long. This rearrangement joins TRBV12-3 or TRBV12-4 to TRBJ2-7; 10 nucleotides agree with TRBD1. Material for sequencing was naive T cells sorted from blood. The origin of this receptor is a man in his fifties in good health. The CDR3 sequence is CASSRTGGPHEQYF. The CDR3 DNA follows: TGTGCCAGCAGCAGGACAGGGGGTCCCCACGAGCAGTACTTC.